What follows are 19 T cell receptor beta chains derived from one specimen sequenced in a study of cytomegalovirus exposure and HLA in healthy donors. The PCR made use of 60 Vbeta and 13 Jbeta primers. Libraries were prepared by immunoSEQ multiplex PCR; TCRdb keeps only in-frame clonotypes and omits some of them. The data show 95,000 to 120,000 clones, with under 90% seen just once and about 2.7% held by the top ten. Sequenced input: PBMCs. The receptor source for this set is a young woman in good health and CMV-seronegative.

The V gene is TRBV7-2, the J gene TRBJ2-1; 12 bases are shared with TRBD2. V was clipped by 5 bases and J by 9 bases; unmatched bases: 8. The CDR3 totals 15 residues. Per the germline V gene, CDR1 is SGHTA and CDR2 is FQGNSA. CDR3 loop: CASSATSGGLGEQFF. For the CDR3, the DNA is TGTGCCAGCAGCGCCACTAGCGGGGGGCTGGGTGAGCAGTTCTTC.

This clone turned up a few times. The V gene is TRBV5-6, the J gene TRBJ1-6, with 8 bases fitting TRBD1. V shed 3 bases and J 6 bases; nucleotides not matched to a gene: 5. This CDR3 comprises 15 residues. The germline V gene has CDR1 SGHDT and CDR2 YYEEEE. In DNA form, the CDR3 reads TGTGCCAGCAGCTCCAGGGGGCTAGTTAATTCACCCCTCCACTTT. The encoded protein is CASSSRGLVNSPLHF. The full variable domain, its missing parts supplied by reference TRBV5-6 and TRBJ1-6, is DAGVTQSPTHLIKTRGQQVTLRCSPKSGHDTVSWYQQALGQGPQFIFQYYEEEERQRGNFPDRFSGHQFPNYSSELNVNALLLGDSALYLCASSSRGLVNSPLHFGNGTRLTVT.

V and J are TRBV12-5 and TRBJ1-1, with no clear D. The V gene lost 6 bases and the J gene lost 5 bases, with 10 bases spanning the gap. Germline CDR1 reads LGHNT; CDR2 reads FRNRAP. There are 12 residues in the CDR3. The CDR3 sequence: CASGSPRTEAFF. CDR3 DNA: TGTGCTAGTGGCTCCCCGCGGACTGAAGCTTTCTTT.

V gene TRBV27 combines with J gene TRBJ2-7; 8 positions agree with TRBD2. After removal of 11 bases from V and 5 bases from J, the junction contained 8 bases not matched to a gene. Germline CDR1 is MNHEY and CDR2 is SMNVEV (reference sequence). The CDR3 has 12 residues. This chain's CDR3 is CAVVTSADEQYF. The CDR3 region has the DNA TGTGCCGTTGTGACTAGCGCAGACGAGCAGTACTTC.

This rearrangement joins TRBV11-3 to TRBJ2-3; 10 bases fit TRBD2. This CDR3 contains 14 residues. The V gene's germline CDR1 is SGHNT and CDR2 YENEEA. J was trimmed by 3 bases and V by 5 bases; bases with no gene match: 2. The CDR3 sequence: CASSVTSGTDTQYF. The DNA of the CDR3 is TGTGCCAGCAGCGTGACTAGCGGGACAGATACGCAGTATTTT.

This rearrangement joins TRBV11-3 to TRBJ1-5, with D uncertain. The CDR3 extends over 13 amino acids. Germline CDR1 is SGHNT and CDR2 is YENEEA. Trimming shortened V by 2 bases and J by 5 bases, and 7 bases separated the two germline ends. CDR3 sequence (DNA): TGTGCCAGCAGCTTATGGAGGGATCAGCCCCAGCATTTT. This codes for CASSLWRDQPQHF.

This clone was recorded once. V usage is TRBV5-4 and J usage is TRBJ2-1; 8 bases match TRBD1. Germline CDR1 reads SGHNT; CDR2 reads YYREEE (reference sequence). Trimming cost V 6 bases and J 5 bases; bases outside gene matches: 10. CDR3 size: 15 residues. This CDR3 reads CASKIGQGENNEQFF. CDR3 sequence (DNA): TGTGCCAGCAAAATAGGACAGGGAGAAAACAATGAGCAGTTCTTC.

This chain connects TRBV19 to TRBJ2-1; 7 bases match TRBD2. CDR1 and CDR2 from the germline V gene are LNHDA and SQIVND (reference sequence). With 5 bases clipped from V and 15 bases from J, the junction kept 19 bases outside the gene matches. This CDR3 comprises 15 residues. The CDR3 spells CASSRWEGRKQQLFF. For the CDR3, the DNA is TGTGCCAGTAGTCGGTGGGAGGGGCGAAAGCAACAGCTGTTCTTC.

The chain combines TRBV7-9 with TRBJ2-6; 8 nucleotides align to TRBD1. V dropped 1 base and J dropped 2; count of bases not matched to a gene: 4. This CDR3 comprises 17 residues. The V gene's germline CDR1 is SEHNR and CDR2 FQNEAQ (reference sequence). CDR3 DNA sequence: TGTGCCAGCAGCTTAGACAGGGGGAAGACTGGGGCCAACGTCCTGACTTTC. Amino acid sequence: CASSLDRGKTGANVLTF.

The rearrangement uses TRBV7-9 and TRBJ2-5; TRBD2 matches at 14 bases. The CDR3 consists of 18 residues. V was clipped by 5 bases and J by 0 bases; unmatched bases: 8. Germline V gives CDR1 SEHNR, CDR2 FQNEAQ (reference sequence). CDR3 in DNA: TGTGCCAGCAGCCCCGGGACTAGCGGGGGTTTGTACCAAGAGACCCAGTACTTC. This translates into CASSPGTSGGLYQETQYF.

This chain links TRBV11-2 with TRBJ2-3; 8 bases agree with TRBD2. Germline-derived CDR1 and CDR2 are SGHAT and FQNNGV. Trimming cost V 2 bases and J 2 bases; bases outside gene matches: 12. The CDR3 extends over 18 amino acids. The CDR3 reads CASSLRGAGAFITDTQYF. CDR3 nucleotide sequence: TGTGCCAGCAGCTTAAGGGGAGCGGGGGCCTTCATCACAGATACGCAGTATTTT.

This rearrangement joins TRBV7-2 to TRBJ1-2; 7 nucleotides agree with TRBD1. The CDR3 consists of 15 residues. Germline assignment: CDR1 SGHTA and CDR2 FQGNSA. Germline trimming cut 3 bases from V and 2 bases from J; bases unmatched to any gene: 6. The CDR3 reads CASSFGTDKNYGYTF. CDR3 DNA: TGTGCCAGCAGCTTTGGGACAGACAAAAACTATGGCTACACCTTC.

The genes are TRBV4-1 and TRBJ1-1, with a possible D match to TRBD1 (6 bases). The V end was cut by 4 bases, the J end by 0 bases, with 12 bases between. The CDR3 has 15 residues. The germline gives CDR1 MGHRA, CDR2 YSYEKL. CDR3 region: CASSPSGQMNTEAFF. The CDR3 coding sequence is TGCGCCAGCAGCCCATCTGGACAGATGAACACTGAAGCTTTCTTT.

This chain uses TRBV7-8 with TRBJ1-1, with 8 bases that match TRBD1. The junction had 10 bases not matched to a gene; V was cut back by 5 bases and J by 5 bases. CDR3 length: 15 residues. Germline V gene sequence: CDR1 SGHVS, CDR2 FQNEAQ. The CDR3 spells CASSTGPRGLTEAFF. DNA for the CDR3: TGTGCCAGCAGCACCGGTCCCAGGGGGCTTACTGAAGCTTTCTTT.

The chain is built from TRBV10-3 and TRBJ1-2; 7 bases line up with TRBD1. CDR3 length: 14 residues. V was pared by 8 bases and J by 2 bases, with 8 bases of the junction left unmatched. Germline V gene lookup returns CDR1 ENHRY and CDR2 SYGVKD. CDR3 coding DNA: TGTGCCATCGGACAGGAGGCCGCCAACTATGGCTACACCTTC. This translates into CAIGQEAANYGYTF.

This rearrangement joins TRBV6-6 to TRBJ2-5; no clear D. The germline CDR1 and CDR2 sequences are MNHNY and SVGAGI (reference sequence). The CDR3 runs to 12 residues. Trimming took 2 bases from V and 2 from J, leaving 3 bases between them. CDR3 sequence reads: CASSYRQETQYF. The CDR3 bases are TGTGCCAGCAGTTACCGTCAAGAGACCCAGTACTTC.

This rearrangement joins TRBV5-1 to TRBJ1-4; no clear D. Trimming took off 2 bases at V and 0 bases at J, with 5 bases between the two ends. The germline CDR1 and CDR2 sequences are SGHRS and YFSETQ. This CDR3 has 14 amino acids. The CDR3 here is CASSLQATNEKLFF. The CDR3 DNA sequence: TGCGCCAGCAGCTTACAAGCAACTAATGAAAAACTGTTTTTT.

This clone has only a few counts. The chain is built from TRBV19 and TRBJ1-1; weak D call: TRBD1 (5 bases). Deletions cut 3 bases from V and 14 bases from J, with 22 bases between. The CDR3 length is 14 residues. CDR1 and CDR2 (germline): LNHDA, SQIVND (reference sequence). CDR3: CASSMKGPVSLGFF. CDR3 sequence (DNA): TGTGCCAGTAGTATGAAGGGGCCGGTCTCCCTGGGGTTCTTT.

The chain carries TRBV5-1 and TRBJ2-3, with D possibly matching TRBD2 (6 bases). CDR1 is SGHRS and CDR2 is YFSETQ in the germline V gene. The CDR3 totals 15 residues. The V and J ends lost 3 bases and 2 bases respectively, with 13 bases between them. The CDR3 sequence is CASSSNRGYTDTQYF. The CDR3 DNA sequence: TGCGCCAGCAGCTCGAATCGGGGGTACACAGATACGCAGTATTTT.